This T cell receptor beta chain appears in the sequencing data of a study of blood T cells in healthy people across ages. The CDR3 covers 15 residues. CDR1 is MNHEY, CDR2 SMNVEV, per germline (reference sequence). Deletions cut 4 bases from V and 4 bases from J, with 11 bases between. The authors ran a second PCR of about 7 to 12 cycles using a sample-barcoded 5' primer and a J-beta primer mix. TCRdb re-called the 5' RACE reads with MiXCR, one entry per CDR3 protein. The table shows around 1,500,000 distinct CDR3 sequences, with approximately 38% occurring only once. In this sample, this clonotype turned up a few times.

The V gene is TRBV27, the J gene TRBJ2-6; D uncertain. Source material: blood. This TCR was sampled from a young woman in good health. CDR3 nucleotides: TGTGCCAGCAGTTCCCCCAACGGGGGGGCCAACGTCCTGACTTTC. This encodes CASSSPNGGANVLTF.